The 5 T cell receptor beta chains given below trace back to one sample, sequenced in a study of blood T cell repertoires in COVID-19. Measured with immunoSEQ multiplex PCR; TCRdb has only the in-frame clones, and not every one. The table records roughly 86,000 clones, roughly nine tenths of them present only once. Sequencing was done on a sample of peripheral blood. Receptors were obtained from a woman between 45 and 65 years old in a cohort sampled during active COVID-19.

The V and J genes are TRBV19 and TRBJ2-1; D might be TRBD1 (6 bases). V lost 5 bases and J 9 bases, leaving 17 bases between the germline ends. The CDR3 is 14 amino acids. CDR1 LNHDA and CDR2 SQIVND come from the germline V gene (reference sequence). CDR3 sequence: CASSSAQGSVEQFF. As DNA, the CDR3 is TGTGCCAGTAGTTCCGCGCAGGGGAGTGTTGAGCAGTTCTTC.

V is TRBV29-1 and J is TRBJ2-1, with 10 bases fitting TRBD2. The CDR3 is 15 residues long. Per germline, CDR1 SQVTM and CDR2 ANQGSEA. V shed 6 bases, J shed 4 bases, and the junction held 9 bases outside the gene matches. DNA for the CDR3: TGCAGCGTAGAAAGCGGGAGGGCCGGGTACAATGAGCAGTTCTTC. It encodes CSVESGRAGYNEQFF.

This chain uses TRBV5-1 with TRBJ1-3; D uncertain. CDR1 and CDR2 (germline): SGHRS, YFSETQ. With 2 bases removed from V and 5 bases from J, the gap between germline ends came to 8 bases. This CDR3 is 13 amino acids long. The CDR3 region is CASSLAFRNTIYF. The CDR3 DNA is TGCGCCAGCAGCTTAGCTTTTAGAAACACCATATATTTT.

The V gene is TRBV6-5, the J gene TRBJ1-4; the match to TRBD1 covers 10 bases. Germline CDR1 reads MNHEY; CDR2 reads SVGAGI. V shed 6 bases, J shed 5 bases, and the junction held 3 bases outside the gene matches. This CDR3 has 14 amino acids. CDR3 nucleotides: TGTGCCAGCAGCAAGGGACAGGGGAATGAAAAACTGTTTTTT. The encoded protein is CASSKGQGNEKLFF.

V usage is TRBV5-4 and J usage is TRBJ2-7, with TRBD1 matching 7 bases. J gave up 4 bases and V 5 bases, and 9 bases lay outside the gene matches. This CDR3 comprises 14 residues. Germline V gene sequence: CDR1 SGHNT, CDR2 YYREEE (reference sequence). The CDR3: CASSRQTGFYEQYF. CDR3 DNA: TGTGCCAGCAGTCGTCAGACAGGGTTTTACGAGCAGTACTTC.